This T cell receptor (beta chain) was identified during a study of blood T cell repertoires in COVID-19. The overall study: Acute-phase and convalescent COVID-19 samples originated in the United States, Italy and Spain.

How the authors handled the data: Scientists estimated how many nucleated cells there were by amplifying reference gene primers. Profiled with immunoSEQ multiplex PCR; TCRdb holds only in-frame clones, not every one. V, J and clone size are those of that table, while D and trimming were read from the DNA. The top ten hold roughly 4.1% of the sample, which has about 100,000 clones, about four fifths seen once. With V trimmed by 6 bases and J by 2 bases, 6 bases remained unmatched. Per germline, CDR1 LNHDA and CDR2 SQIVND (reference sequence). The CDR3 contains 14 residues. Source material: peripheral blood. The clonotype was recovered from a woman aged 70-85 years with acute or convalescent COVID-19. The gene calls are TRBV19 and TRBJ1-1; 7 nucleotides match TRBD1. The CDR3 sequence is CASRTGQSNTEAFF. The DNA of the CDR3 is TGTGCCAGTAGAACGGGACAGAGTAACACTGAAGCTTTCTTT. Using reference TRBV19 and TRBJ1-1 for the parts outside the CDR3, the full variable domain is DGGITQSPKYLFRKEGQNVTLSCEQNLNHDAMYWYRQDPGQGLRLIYYSQIVNDFQKGDIAEGYSVSREKKESFPLTVTSAQKNPTAFYLCASRTGQSNTEAFFGQGTRLTVV.